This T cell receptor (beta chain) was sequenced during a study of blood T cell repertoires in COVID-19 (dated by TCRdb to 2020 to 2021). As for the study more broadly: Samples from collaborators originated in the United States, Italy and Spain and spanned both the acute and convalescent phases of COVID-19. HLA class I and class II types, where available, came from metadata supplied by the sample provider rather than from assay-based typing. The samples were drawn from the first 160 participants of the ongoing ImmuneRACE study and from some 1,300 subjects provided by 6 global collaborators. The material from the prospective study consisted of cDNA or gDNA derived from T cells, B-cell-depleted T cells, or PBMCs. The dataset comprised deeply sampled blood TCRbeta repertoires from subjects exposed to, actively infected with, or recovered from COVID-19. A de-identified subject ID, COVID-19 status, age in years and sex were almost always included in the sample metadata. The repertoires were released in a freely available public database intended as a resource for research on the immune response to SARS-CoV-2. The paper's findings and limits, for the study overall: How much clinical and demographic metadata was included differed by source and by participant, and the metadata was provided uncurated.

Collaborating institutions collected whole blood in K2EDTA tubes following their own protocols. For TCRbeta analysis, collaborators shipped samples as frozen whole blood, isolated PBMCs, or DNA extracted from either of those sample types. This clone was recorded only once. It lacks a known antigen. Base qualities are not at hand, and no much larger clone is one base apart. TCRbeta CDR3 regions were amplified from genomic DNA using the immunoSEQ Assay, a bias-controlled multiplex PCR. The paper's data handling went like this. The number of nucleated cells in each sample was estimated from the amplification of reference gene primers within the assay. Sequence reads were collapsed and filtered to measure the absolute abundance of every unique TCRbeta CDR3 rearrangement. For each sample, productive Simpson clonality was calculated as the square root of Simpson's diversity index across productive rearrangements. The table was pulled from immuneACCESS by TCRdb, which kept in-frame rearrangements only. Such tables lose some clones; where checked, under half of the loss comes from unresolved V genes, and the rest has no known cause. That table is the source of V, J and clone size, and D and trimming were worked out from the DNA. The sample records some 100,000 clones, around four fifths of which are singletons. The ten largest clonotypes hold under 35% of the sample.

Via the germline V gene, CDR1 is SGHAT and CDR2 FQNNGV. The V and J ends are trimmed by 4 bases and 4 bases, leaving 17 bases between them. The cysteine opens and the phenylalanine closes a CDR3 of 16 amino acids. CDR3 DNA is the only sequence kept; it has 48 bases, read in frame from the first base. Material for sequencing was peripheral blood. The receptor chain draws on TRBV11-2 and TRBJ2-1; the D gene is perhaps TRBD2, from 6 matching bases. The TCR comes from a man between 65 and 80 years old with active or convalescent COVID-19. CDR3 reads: CASSSRLVARYNEQFF. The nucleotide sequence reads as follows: TGTGCCAGCAGCTCCCGACTAGTGGCGAGATACAATGAGCAGTTCTTC.